This T cell receptor beta chain was sequenced in a study of blood T cell repertoires in COVID-19. On the study more broadly: From T cells, B-cell-depleted T cells, or PBMCs came the material, which was cDNA or gDNA.

Germline CDR1 is SGHKS and CDR2 is YYEKEE (reference sequence). The CDR3 has 15 residues. V lost 0 bases and J lost 4; bases outside the gene matches: 5. Produced via immunoSEQ multiplex PCR; TCRdb's table is partial and in-frame only. This sample has 250,000 to 350,000 clones, with around 87% found just once. The rearrangement joins TRBV5-5 to TRBJ1-2, with 8 bases identical to TRBD1. The clonotype comes from a young man with active or convalescent COVID-19. The sample comprised peripheral blood. The CDR3 sequence is CASSLGQGAGYGYTF. Written as DNA, the CDR3 is TGTGCCAGCAGCTTGGGGCAGGGGGCCGGCTATGGCTACACCTTC.